This entry concerns a single T cell receptor beta chain. A far bigger clonotype differs at one base, so this is likely a read error. Time point of the sample: newly diagnosed GD, antithyroid drugs for less than 3 months. Extracted PBMC RNA gave rise to the TCR library. A blood draw put approximately 9 milliliters of peripheral blood into EDTA tubes. Libraries of TCR beta came from iRepertoire HTBI primers plus Arm-PCR of CDR3 regions. Per the original methods: Samples collectively showed fewer than 80 TRBV and approximately 15 TRBJ segments. TCRdb analysed the multiplex PCR reads with MiXCR anew, one entry per CDR3 protein. The V and J calls reflect TCRdb's pipeline rather than the authors' work. The sample holds 420,000 or so distinct CDR3 sequences, roughly 15% seen once. This sample was taken from a study of regulatory T cells in long-lasting Graves disease. Germline V lookup: CDR1 SGHTA, CDR2 FQGNSA. CDR3 size: 11 residues.

The same sample was also used in a study of T cells in Graves' hyperthyroidism and ophthalmopathy. That investigation notes: Diagnosis of hyperthyroidism was new in patients aged 18 to 65, and its duration was under 2 months.

The chain couples TRBV7-2 to TRBJ2-1; D is unresolved. Source: peripheral blood mononuclear cells (PBMCs), taken at new diagnosis, from a patient treated with antithyroid drugs. The sequence derives from a woman younger than 30 with Graves disease. CDR3 DNA: TGTGCCAGCATCTTAGGGCTAGAAAAGTTCTTC. Protein product: CASILGLEKFF.